The 26 T cell receptor beta chains below were found in one sample sequenced in a study of T cell repertoires in cytomegalovirus infection. TCRdb recomputed calls from the reads with MiXCR, one row per CDR3 protein. The data show 400,000 to 600,000 distinct CDR3 sequences, 42% seen once. No antigens are known for them. Sequenced material: cultured PBMCs, taken from culture after CMV antigen stimulation. The receptors originated from a human donor in good health (CMV status not recorded). Some clones in this sample may be carry-over from other donors' samples.

The sample holds a few counts of this clonotype. The V and J genes are TRBV5-4 and TRBJ1-6, with 9 bases identical to TRBD1. This CDR3 is 14 amino acids long. V gave up 3 bases and J gave up 5 bases; unmatched junction bases: 0. Per germline, CDR1 SGHNT and CDR2 YYREEE (reference sequence). The CDR3 region has the DNA TGTGCCAGCAGCTGGGACAGGGATAATTCACCCCTCCACTTT. Residues: CASSWDRDNSPLHF.

V is TRBV6-1 and J is TRBJ1-5; D gene ambiguous. The CDR3 sequence is 15 residues long. Trimming took off 6 bases at V and 4 bases at J, with 16 bases between the two ends. The germline V gene encodes CDR1 MNHNS and CDR2 SASEGT. The CDR3 sequence is CASRAMRVSNQPQHF. CDR3 DNA sequence: TGTGCCAGCAGGGCCATGAGAGTTAGTAATCAGCCCCAGCATTTT.

CDR3 loop: CASSFSGLAVYEQYF. Here the CDR3 DNA reads TGTGCCAGCAGTTTCTCGGGACTAGCTGTATACGAGCAGTACTTC. The chain couples TRBV28 to TRBJ2-7; 9 nucleotides match TRBD2. CDR1 and CDR2 (germline): MDHEN, SYDVKM. The CDR3 length is 15 residues. Unmatched junction bases numbered 7, after V lost 3 bases and J lost 4 bases.

The rearrangement uses TRBV7-2 and TRBJ2-1; 7 bases align to TRBD2. This CDR3 spans 15 amino acids. V was pared by 7 bases and J by 2 bases, with 8 bases of the junction left unmatched. Germline CDR1 and CDR2: SGHTA and FQGNSA. CDR3: CASTPLGGAYNEQFF. The CDR3 bases are TGTGCCAGCACCCCATTGGGGGGGGCCTACAATGAGCAGTTCTTC.

This clonotype was counted ten times or more. The chain uses TRBV7-2 and TRBJ2-1; D gene uncertain. V dropped 3 bases and J dropped 6 bases, with 12 bases sitting between them. Germline assignment: CDR1 SGHTA and CDR2 FQGNSA. There are 14 residues in the CDR3. CDR3 nucleotide sequence: TGTGCCAGCAGCTTGGGCGGCAGGAGCAATGAGCAGTTCTTC. This codes for CASSLGGRSNEQFF. The entire variable domain, with the rest obtained from reference TRBV7-2 and TRBJ2-1, is as follows: GAGVSQSPSNKVTEKGKDVELRCDPISGHTALYWYRQSLGQGLEFLIYFQGNSAPDKSGLPSDRFSAERTGGSVSTLTIQRTQQEDSAVYLCASSLGGRSNEQFFGPGTRLTVL.

This sequence joins TRBV7-2 and TRBJ2-1, with 9 bases matching TRBD1. The junction had 7 bases not matched to a gene; V was cut back by 5 bases and J by 5 bases. This CDR3 comprises 15 residues. The V gene's germline CDR1 is SGHTA and CDR2 FQGNSA. CDR3 in amino acids: CASSPPDRGDNEQFF. In DNA form, the CDR3 reads TGTGCCAGCAGCCCCCCGGACAGGGGAGACAATGAGCAGTTCTTC.

This clonotype was recorded a few times. V is TRBV28 and J is TRBJ1-2; the match to TRBD1 covers 7 bases. Germline V gene sequence: CDR1 MDHEN, CDR2 SYDVKM. This CDR3 has 14 residues. Trimming at V came to 4 bases and at J to 6 bases, leaving 8 bases not matched to a gene. The CDR3 DNA follows: TGTGCCAGCAGTTCCTCGGGCAGGGGGAATGGCTACACCTTC. This translates into CASSSSGRGNGYTF.

V gene TRBV5-4 combines with J gene TRBJ2-5; D is unclear. CDR3 size: 12 residues. CDR1 and CDR2 from the germline V gene are SGHNT and YYREEE (reference sequence). Trimming removed 0 bases from V and 8 bases from J, with 8 bases in between. CDR3 coding DNA: TGTGCCAGCAGCTTGGCGAGTACTACCCAGTACTTC. This encodes CASSLASTTQYF.

The CDR3 region is CASGEGGSYEQYF. The CDR3 region has the DNA TGTGCCAGCGGGGAGGGAGGATCCTACGAGCAGTACTTC. The chain carries TRBV11-2 and TRBJ2-7, with 7 bases aligning to TRBD2. Germline CDR1 is SGHAT and CDR2 is FQNNGV. V trimming: 8 bases; J trimming: 1 base; junction bases outside the gene matches: 5. The CDR3 length is 13 residues.

The sample holds many counts of this clonotype. The chain links TRBV7-2 to TRBJ1-4; D remains ambiguous. Germline-derived CDR1 and CDR2 are SGHTA and FQGNSA. Trimming removed 1 base from V and 8 bases from J, with 17 bases in between. This CDR3 is built from 16 residues. The CDR3 DNA reads as TGTGCCAGCAGCTTAGACCTGGACGGAGGAGGGGAAAAACTGTTTTTT. Translating gives CASSLDLDGGGEKLFF.

The chain uses TRBV7-9 and TRBJ2-1; no firm D call. The CDR3 has 17 residues. Between the trimmed V and J ends, which lost 1 base and 3 bases, there was a span of 16 bases. CDR1 is SEHNR and CDR2 is FQNEAQ in the germline V gene (reference sequence). CDR3 nucleotides: TGTGCCAGCAGCTTAGTTCAGTTTGCCGTGTTCTACAATGAGCAGTTCTTC. Its protein product is CASSLVQFAVFYNEQFF.

A few counts support this clonotype. The gene calls are TRBV15 and TRBJ2-2; TRBD2 matches 10 bases. V shed 5 bases and J 7 bases; nucleotides not matched to a gene: 13. CDR1 and CDR2 (germline): LNHNV, YYDKDF (reference sequence). This CDR3 spans 17 amino acids. CDR3 nucleotide sequence: TGTGCCACCAGCGCCACTAGCGGGGAGGCGGCCTTCGGGGAGCTGTTTTTT. It translates to CATSATSGEAAFGELFF.

The chain uses TRBV7-9 and TRBJ2-3, with TRBD2 identical over 8 bases. CDR3 size: 14 residues. V gave up 7 bases and J gave up 8 bases; unmatched junction bases: 11. Looked up from germline, CDR1 is SEHNR and CDR2 is FQNEAQ (reference sequence). The CDR3 sequence is CASTQSSGIGTQYF. CDR3 nucleotide sequence: TGTGCCAGCACCCAGAGTAGCGGGATTGGTACGCAGTATTTT.

Only a few counts were recorded for this clonotype. The J gene is TRBJ2-7, the V gene TRBV12-3 or TRBV12-4, with 9 nucleotides matching TRBD1. The CDR3 has 13 amino acids. J lost 2 bases, V lost 6 bases, and 2 bases had no gene match. The CDR3 sequence: CASRQGAAYEQYF. CDR3 nucleotide sequence: TGTGCCAGCAGACAGGGGGCTGCCTACGAGCAGTACTTC.

The chain carries TRBV2 and TRBJ1-5; no clear D gene. The CDR3 totals 14 residues. The germline V gene has CDR1 SNHLY and CDR2 FYNNEI. Trimming pared 2 bases from V and 6 bases from J, leaving 11 bases between. The DNA for the CDR3 is TGTGCCAGCAGTGAATTTGGGCGAGGTCAGCCCCAGCATTTT. Protein sequence: CASSEFGRGQPQHF.

The genes are TRBV7-2 and TRBJ2-5, with D unclear. Per germline, CDR1 SGHTA and CDR2 FQGNSA. The ends were cut back, 7 bases at V and 2 bases at J, with 5 bases in the middle. The CDR3 has 11 amino acids. The CDR3 here is CASTVQETQYF. As DNA, the CDR3 is TGTGCCAGCACCGTACAAGAGACCCAGTACTTC. Combining the CDR3 with reference TRBV7-2 and TRBJ2-5 gives the whole variable domain GAGVSQSPSNKVTEKGKDVELRCDPISGHTALYWYRQSLGQGLEFLIYFQGNSAPDKSGLPSDRFSAERTGGSVSTLTIQRTQQEDSAVYLCASTVQETQYFGPGTRLLVL.

The V and J genes are TRBV7-2 and TRBJ2-2; maybe TRBD1 (5 bases). CDR1 SGHTA and CDR2 FQGNSA come from the germline V gene. The ends were cut back, 5 bases at V and 5 bases at J, with 12 bases in the middle. This CDR3 contains 14 residues. The CDR3, as DNA: TGTGCCAGCAGCCAGGGATGGGGTACCGGGGAGCTGTTTTTT. Protein: CASSQGWGTGELFF.

This clonotype occurred a few times. The V and J genes are TRBV20-1 and TRBJ2-3; no clear D. Trimming took off 4 bases at V and 0 bases at J, with 14 bases between the two ends. This CDR3 is 15 amino acids long. From germline, CDR1 is DFQATT and CDR2 SNEGSKA (reference sequence). The CDR3 spells CSANPGATSTDTQYF. The CDR3 DNA sequence: TGCAGTGCTAATCCAGGCGCCACTAGCACAGATACGCAGTATTTT.

The rearrangement uses TRBV2 and TRBJ2-5; TRBD1 aligns across 8 bases. The CDR3 length is 12 residues. Germline values: CDR1 SNHLY, CDR2 FYNNEI. After removal of 6 bases from V and 4 bases from J, the junction contained 1 base not matched to a gene. As DNA, the CDR3 is TGTGCCAGCAGCGGACAGGGAGAGACCCAGTACTTC. It translates to CASSGQGETQYF. The full variable domain, its missing parts supplied by reference TRBV2 and TRBJ2-5, is EPEVTQTPSHQVTQMGQEVILRCVPISNHLYFYWYRQILGQKVEFLVSFYNNEISEKSEIFDDQFSVERPDGSNFTLKIRSTKLEDSAMYFCASSGQGETQYFGPGTRLLVL.

V is TRBV20-1 and J is TRBJ2-4, with TRBD2 as a possible D gene (5 bases). The CDR3 has 15 residues. CDR1 is DFQATT, CDR2 SNEGSKA, per germline (reference sequence). V gave up 3 bases and J gave up 7 bases, with 19 bases separating them. The DNA of the CDR3 is TGCAGTGCTAGGGACTCTTCGATGGCCAGGAACATTCAGTACTTC. It translates to CSARDSSMARNIQYF.

The chain couples TRBV7-6 to TRBJ2-3, with TRBD2 as a possible D gene (5 bases). The germline V gene has CDR1 SGHVS and CDR2 FNYEAQ. The CDR3 consists of 12 residues. V was shortened by 5 bases and J by 10 bases, with 13 bases between the two germline ends. The CDR3 DNA reads TGTGCCAGCAGCACATCCAACGGGGCGCAGTATTTT. Amino acids: CASSTSNGAQYF.

The chain joins TRBV20-1 to TRBJ2-7; D uncertain. V shed 6 bases and J shed 1 base, with 22 bases lying between them. There are 16 residues in the CDR3. Germline CDR1 DFQATT, CDR2 SNEGSKA (reference sequence). The CDR3 reads CSARTWERSRSYEQYF. The CDR3 DNA is TGCAGTGCCCGCACCTGGGAAAGATCGAGGTCCTACGAGCAGTACTTC.

Here the CDR3 reads CASSPRQGRGSGYTF. CDR3 DNA: TGTGCCAGCAGCCCGAGACAGGGGCGAGGGTCTGGCTACACCTTC. This chain connects TRBV7-2 to TRBJ1-2; 8 bases are shared with TRBD1. J gave up 7 bases and V 5 bases, and 12 bases lay outside the gene matches. The CDR3 runs to 15 residues. Germline V gives CDR1 SGHTA, CDR2 FQGNSA.

In DNA form, the CDR3 reads TGTGCCAGCAGTTTCGGGGCTAGCGGGGGCACAGATACGCAGTATTTT. Translation: CASSFGASGGTDTQYF. The rearrangement uses TRBV27 and TRBJ2-3; 9 bases match TRBD2. CDR3 length: 16 residues. Germline V gene sequence: CDR1 MNHEY, CDR2 SMNVEV (reference sequence). V trimming: 3 bases; J trimming: 1 base; junction bases outside the gene matches: 5.

The chain recombines TRBV6-6 with TRBJ1-1, with a weak D call TRBD1 (6 bases). The V end was cut by 5 bases, the J end by 7 bases, with 23 bases between. Germline loops: CDR1 MNHNY, CDR2 SVGAGI (reference sequence). The length of the CDR3 is 16 residues. CDR3 sequence (DNA): TGTGCCAGCAGTGCCCCCCTCGGACGGGGGCTGGGTGAAGCTTTCTTT. Protein product: CASSAPLGRGLGEAFF.

The gene calls are TRBV2 and TRBJ2-3; D possibly matches TRBD1 or TRBD2 (6 bases each). V was clipped by 7 bases and J by 2 bases, with 22 bases between them. Germline V gene data show CDR1 as SNHLY and CDR2 as FYNNEI. The CDR3 length is 17 residues. The CDR3 region is CASNHPLGAGSTDTQYF. As DNA, the CDR3 is TGTGCCAGCAACCACCCATTGGGGGCGGGATCCACAGATACGCAGTATTTT.